This T cell receptor beta chain was recovered during a study of graft-versus-host responses after intestinal transplantation. TCRdb keeps only in-frame clones here, not all; method: immunoSEQ multiplex PCR. The sample includes some 14,000 clones, under 70% of them seen just once. CDR3 length: 13 residues. Investigators treated the graft tissue so that it released intraepithelial and lamina propria lymphocytes. The receptor comes from a human patient who received an intestinal transplant, so some T cells may come from the graft donor. The rearrangement links TRBV12-2 to TRBJ2-3; the table's D call of TRBD2 was not tested on the DNA. TRBV12-2 is classified as a pseudogene. The sample was ileum tissue, taken around 640 days after intestinal transplantation. The CDR3 loop is CASRLTVTDTQYF. The CDR3 DNA is TGTGCAAGTCGCTTAACGGTTACAGATACGCAGTATTTT.